One sample yielded the 10 T cell receptor beta chains listed below, sequenced in a study of blood T cell repertoires in COVID-19. Assay used: immunoSEQ multiplex PCR; TCRdb lists only in-frame clones, some missing. The data hold about 49,000 clones, with about 71% observed a single time. The sample comprised peripheral blood. The origin of the receptors is a woman in her 70s with acute or convalescent COVID-19.

This rearrangement joins TRBV7-8 to TRBJ2-2; 11 positions agree with TRBD2. The CDR3 contains 18 residues. Germline values: CDR1 SGHVS, CDR2 FQNEAQ. Germline trimming cut 1 base from V and 4 bases from J; bases unmatched to any gene: 8. Here the CDR3 DNA reads TGTGCCAGCAGCTTAGATTGGCTAGCGGGGGGAGGCACCGGGGAGCTGTTTTTT. Protein product: CASSLDWLAGGGTGELFF.

This chain connects TRBV7-9 to TRBJ2-1; D remains unclear. Germline values: CDR1 SEHNR, CDR2 FQNEAQ (reference sequence). V was trimmed by 5 bases and J by 8 bases, leaving 16 bases between them. CDR3 length equals 14 residues. The CDR3, as DNA: TGTGCCAGCAGCCCTCGCCAACTCTTGGATGAGCAGTTCTTC. Translation gives CASSPRQLLDEQFF.

The CDR3 nucleotides read TGTGCCAGCAGCTCATACGGGACAGGTCGTTCACCCCTCCACTTT. This codes for CASSSYGTGRSPLHF. V gene TRBV5-5 combines with J gene TRBJ1-6; 8 bases match TRBD1. Germline V gene sequence: CDR1 SGHKS, CDR2 YYEKEE (reference sequence). This CDR3 is 15 amino acids long. J gave up 9 bases and V 3 bases, and 8 bases lay outside the gene matches.

The V gene is TRBV28, the J gene TRBJ2-1; D possibly corresponds to TRBD1 (6 bases). CDR1 is MDHEN, CDR2 SYDVKM, per germline. Trimming cost V 6 bases and J 6 bases, with 18 bases left between them. The CDR3 sequence is 15 residues long. CDR3 region: CASRPGQLKANEQFF. CDR3 bases: TGTGCCAGCAGACCCGGACAGCTCAAAGCCAATGAGCAGTTCTTC.

This sequence joins TRBV24-1 and TRBJ1-1; 8 positions match TRBD1. Germline lookup yields CDR1 KGHDR and CDR2 SFDVKD. CDR3 length: 13 amino acids. V was clipped by 7 bases and J by 5 bases; unmatched bases: 5. CDR3 sequence (DNA): TGTGCCACCAGATACACAGGGGGAACTGAAGCTTTCTTT. Its translation: CATRYTGGTEAFF.

V and J are TRBV6-2 or TRBV6-3 and TRBJ2-1; 14 nucleotides agree with TRBD2. This CDR3 has 18 amino acids. The V gene end was trimmed by 4 bases and the J gene end by 1 base; junction bases not matched to a gene: 6. The germline CDR1 and CDR2 sequences are MNHEY and SVGEGT. The CDR3 coding sequence is TGTGCCAGCAGTTCGACTAGCGGGAGGGGGGGATCCTACAATGAGCAGTTCTTC. This gives the protein CASSSTSGRGGSYNEQFF.

The chain couples TRBV4-1 to TRBJ1-1; 8 bases match TRBD1. From germline, CDR1 is MGHRA and CDR2 YSYEKL. V dropped 2 bases and J dropped 10; count of bases not matched to a gene: 6. The CDR3 spans 13 residues. The CDR3 region is CASSQLGTGGAFF. CDR3 bases: TGCGCCAGCAGCCAACTAGGTACAGGGGGAGCTTTCTTT.

The rearrangement links TRBV11-2 to TRBJ2-1; maybe TRBD2 (5 bases). This CDR3 spans 15 amino acids. Trimming left V 3 bases short and J 9 bases short, with 18 bases between. Germline lookup yields CDR1 SGHAT and CDR2 FQNNGV. The CDR3 is CASSFSTTRNSEQFF. In DNA, the CDR3 is TGTGCCAGCAGCTTCTCGACTACCCGTAATAGTGAGCAGTTCTTC.

The rearrangement links TRBV10-2 to TRBJ2-7, with TRBD2 matching over 11 bases. The CDR3 totals 13 residues. From germline, CDR1 is WSHSY and CDR2 SAAADI. The trim removed 6 bases at V and 7 bases at J, leaving 5 bases unmatched. In nucleotides, the CDR3 is TGCGCCAGCAGCCTAGCGGGAGGCGAAGAGCAGTACTTC. As protein: CASSLAGGEEQYF.

This clone occurred a few times. The chain couples TRBV3-1 (or the pseudogene TRBV3-2) to TRBJ2-5; 12 bases agree with TRBD2. From germline, CDR1 is LGHDT and CDR2 YNNKEL (reference sequence). This CDR3 is built from 16 residues. V dropped 2 bases and J dropped 2; count of bases not matched to a gene: 3. The CDR3 loop is CASSQLTSGGQETQYF. DNA of the CDR3: TGTGCCAGCAGCCAACTGACTAGCGGGGGTCAAGAGACCCAGTACTTC.